Below are 12 T cell receptor beta chains sequenced from a single sample in a study of response to subunit inactivated influenza vaccine (dated by TCRdb to 2017 to 2018). Receptor libraries were prepared by RT-PCR. For sequencing, an Illumina HiSeq 2500 was employed. In-frame beta chains were kept once TCRdb had trimmed the public reads at Q25 with fastp and called clones with MiXCR. For every CDR3 protein sequence, its rows merge into one entry that carries the most common genes and DNA. The sample records 550,000 to 650,000 distinct CDR3 sequences, 10% to 15% of which are singletons. Jointly, the top ten make up more than 8.5% of the sample. The sample here was PBMCs from blood, taken on the day of vaccination. These receptor sequences come from a man aged 45 to 65 who received an inactivated influenza vaccine. Donor details come from another sample of the same person, matched by shared clones.

This clonotype was observed a few times. This chain connects TRBV5-6 to TRBJ2-1; D gene ambiguous. The CDR3 loop spans 14 amino acids. Per germline, CDR1 SGHDT and CDR2 YYEEEE. V lost 5 bases to trimming and J lost 6 bases, with 15 bases between them. As DNA, the CDR3 is TGTGCCAGCAGAAAGGGTGCCCGGTCCAATGAGCAGTTCTTC. This gives the protein CASRKGARSNEQFF.

The V gene is TRBV28, the J gene TRBJ2-3; no reliable D call. The CDR3 is 16 residues long. Germline loops: CDR1 MDHEN, CDR2 SYDVKM. With 4 bases removed from V and 2 bases from J, the gap between germline ends came to 16 bases. The CDR3 region is CASSSPRPLDTDTQYF. The CDR3 nucleotides read TGTGCCAGCAGTTCACCGCGACCGCTTGACACAGATACGCAGTATTTT. The entire variable domain, with the rest obtained from reference TRBV28 and TRBJ2-3, is as follows: DVKVTQSSRYLVKRTGEKVFLECVQDMDHENMFWYRQDPGLGLRLIYFSYDVKMKEKGDIPEGYSVSREKKERFSLILESASTNQTSMYLCASSSPRPLDTDTQYFGPGTRLTVL.

This clonotype was observed a handful of times. CDR3: CSARGTSDPLGETQYF. The DNA of the CDR3 is TGCAGTGCTAGGGGGACTAGCGATCCACTGGGAGAGACCCAGTACTTC. The chain employs TRBV20-1 and TRBJ2-5, with 10 bases aligning to TRBD2. The CDR3 runs 16 residues. The V gene's germline CDR1 is DFQATT and CDR2 SNEGSKA (reference sequence). The trim removed 3 bases at V and 4 bases at J, leaving 11 bases unmatched.

This clonotype was observed at least ten times. The genes are TRBV6-4 and TRBJ2-3; a weak D match, TRBD2 (6 bases). Germline V lookup: CDR1 MRHNA, CDR2 SNTAGT. V was clipped by 6 bases and J by 2 bases, with 15 bases between them. There are 15 residues in the CDR3. CDR3 in DNA: TGTGCCAGCAGGGATAGCGGCTCTAACACAGATACGCAGTATTTT. Translating it yields CASRDSGSNTDTQYF.

The rearrangement links TRBV5-5 to TRBJ2-3, with 7 bases identical to TRBD2. V dropped 3 bases and J dropped 0; count of bases not matched to a gene: 7. The CDR3 contains 16 residues. Per the germline V gene, CDR1 is SGHKS and CDR2 is YYEKEE (reference sequence). CDR3 bases: TGTGCCAGCAGCTACAGCCACGGGGGGAGCACAGATACGCAGTATTTT. Residues: CASSYSHGGSTDTQYF.

V is TRBV6-1 and J is TRBJ1-6, with D hard to call. This CDR3 is 17 amino acids long. Germline lookup yields CDR1 MNHNS and CDR2 SASEGT. Trimming stripped 6 bases from V and 6 bases from J, with 21 bases between. Here the CDR3 DNA reads TGTGCCAGCAGCGCCGAGGGTAGAGGGCTGAGTAATTCACCCCTCCACTTT. Translating gives CASSAEGRGLSNSPLHF.

The V and J genes are TRBV5-1 and TRBJ2-2; D is perhaps TRBD1 or TRBD2 (5 bases each). Trimming stripped 3 bases from V and 2 bases from J, with 11 bases between. From germline, CDR1 is SGHRS and CDR2 YFSETQ. The CDR3 has 15 amino acids. CDR3 DNA sequence: TGCGCCAGCAGCTGGACGGGACCTAACACCGGGGAGCTGTTTTTT. Translated: CASSWTGPNTGELFF. Full variable domain (outside the CDR3, taken from reference TRBV5-1 and TRBJ2-2): KAGVTQTPRYLIKTRGQQVTLSCSPISGHRSVSWYQQTPGQGLQFLFEYFSETQRNKGNFPGRFSGRQFSNSRSEMNVSTLELGDSALYLCASSWTGPNTGELFFGEGSRLTVL.

The chain carries TRBV6-1 and TRBJ2-7; 12 positions match TRBD1. V lost 6 bases to trimming and J lost 4 bases; unmatched junction nucleotides: 4. The CDR3 is 14 residues long. Germline CDR1 reads MNHNS; CDR2 reads SASEGT. CDR3 sequence (DNA): TGTGCCAGCAGACAGGGACAGGGGGCTTACGAGCAGTACTTC. This translates into CASRQGQGAYEQYF.

The chain combines TRBV10-3 with TRBJ2-6; tentatively, D is TRBD1 (6 bases). Trimming pared 3 bases from V and 0 bases from J, leaving 15 bases between. This CDR3 region has 18 residues. The germline V gene has CDR1 ENHRY and CDR2 SYGVKD. The DNA for the CDR3 is TGTGCCATCAGTGAAGAGGGACACCTAGTCTCTGGGGCCAACGTCCTGACTTTC. Protein sequence: CAISEEGHLVSGANVLTF.

This clonotype was picked up many times. V usage is TRBV14 and J usage is TRBJ2-3; D gene ambiguous. The CDR3 extends over 11 amino acids. The V gene's germline CDR1 is SGHDN and CDR2 FVKESK. Trimming removed 3 bases at V and 6 bases at J, with 4 bases between. The CDR3 is CASSHADTQYF. CDR3 bases: TGTGCCAGCAGCCACGCGGATACGCAGTATTTT.

This clonotype was recorded many times. The V call is TRBV20-1, the J call TRBJ1-6; TRBD1 might be the D (5 bases). Per the germline V gene, CDR1 is DFQATT and CDR2 is SNEGSKA (reference sequence). The CDR3 is 14 residues long. V was clipped by 1 base and J by 10 bases, with 14 bases between them. The CDR3 region is CSARVAGPKSPLHF. As DNA, the CDR3 is TGCAGTGCTAGAGTGGCGGGGCCCAAATCACCCCTCCACTTT.

This clonotype has ten or more counts. The chain couples TRBV4-3 to TRBJ2-5, with 8 bases aligning to TRBD2. This CDR3 is 17 amino acids long. Losses at the gene ends were 0 bases for V and 2 bases for J; bases not matched to a gene: 8. Per germline, CDR1 LGHNA and CDR2 YSLEER. CDR3 DNA sequence: TGCGCCAGCAGCCAAGATGTGTATAGCGGGGTACAAGAGACCCAGTACTTC. It codes for CASSQDVYSGVQETQYF.